Sequencing of this TCR beta chain was carried out in a study of T-cell memory formation after mild COVID-19. TCRalpha and TCRbeta libraries used 5'RACE with constant-segment primers and UMIs. TCRdb called the 5' RACE reads again in MiXCR, with one record for every CDR3 protein. The sample yields some 210,000 distinct CDR3 sequences, more than 25% seen once. CDR1 is MNHNS, CDR2 SASEGT, per germline. The length of the CDR3 is 14 residues. V was clipped by 7 bases and J by 0 bases, with 12 bases between them. There are a few counts of this clonotype. As yet, its antigen is unknown. The study's findings and limits: There was a balanced CD4/CD8 profile in clones contracting day 15 to 85, and later expanders leaned CD4+. A second wave of clones peaked on day 37, and their SARS-CoV-2 specificity went unconfirmed.

This chain joins TRBV6-1 and TRBJ1-2, with D perhaps TRBD1 (5 bases). The TCR comes from an adult woman who had mild COVID-19 (a few samples of this study predate the infection). Cell type and time point are not known. The sample taken for sequencing was PBMCs or a T cell subset sorted from them (not recorded which). CDR3: CASTTGPPNYGYTF. CDR3 nucleotides: TGTGCCAGCACCACGGGACCCCCTAACTATGGCTACACCTTC.